The clone carrying this T cell receptor beta chain has a count of ten or more. The CDR3 has 16 amino acids. After removal of 4 bases from V and 3 bases from J, the junction contained 6 bases not matched to a gene. Germline V gene lookup returns CDR1 SEHNR and CDR2 FQNEAQ (reference sequence). TCR cDNA received a 3' ligated oligonucleotide that carried a UMI. The sample originates from a study of naive and memory T cell subsets. Amplification of ligated cDNA took four PCR rounds with SP2 and nested alpha and beta constant primers. For blood and skin samples, reverse transcription used TCR alpha and beta constant primers. From the 5' RACE reads, TCRdb called clonotypes with MiXCR, one entry per CDR3 protein. Of roughly 48,000 distinct CDR3 sequences detected, roughly 4.7% appear once; the ten largest clones hold 0.7% to 0.9%.

The rearrangement uses TRBV7-9 and TRBJ2-2, with TRBD1 matching over 9 bases. This TCR derives from a female donor in good health. For the CDR3, the DNA is TGTGCCAGCAGCTACCGACAGGGGGTCGACACCGGGGAGCTGTTTTTT. This sequence encodes CASSYRQGVDTGELFF. The entire variable domain, with the rest obtained from reference TRBV7-9 and TRBJ2-2, is as follows: DTGVSQNPRHKITKRGQNVTFRCDPISEHNRLYWYRQTLGQGPEFLTYFQNEAQLEKSRLLSDRFSAERPKGSFSTLEIQRTEQGDSAMYLCASSYRQGVDTGELFFGEGSRLTVL.